Each of the 28 T cell receptor beta chains below was sequenced from the same sample in a study of shared clonotypes between healthy human individuals. Measured with immunoSEQ multiplex PCR; TCRdb has only the in-frame clones, and not every one. The sample holds more than 1,200,000 clones; approximately 98.5% are singletons and the top ten take 0.36%. Sequenced input: naive CD4+ T cells sorted from blood. The subset is: CD45RA+ positively selected. Source of these receptors: a young man in good health.

This clone was counted a single time. The chain combines TRBV6-1 with TRBJ2-7, with unresolved D. The germline V gene encodes CDR1 MNHNS and CDR2 SASEGT. The CDR3 length is 13 residues. The germline V and J ends were trimmed by 1 base and 2 bases, with 6 bases remaining between them. CDR3 residues: CASSEGKAYEQYF. The CDR3 nucleotides read TGTGCCAGCAGTGAAGGGAAGGCCTACGAGCAGTACTTC.

This chain uses TRBV5-1 with TRBJ2-4; TRBD2 matches 7 bases. The CDR3 is made up of 15 amino acids. V shed 9 bases and J 3 bases; nucleotides not matched to a gene: 12. CDR1 and CDR2 from the germline V gene are SGHRS and YFSETQ. The CDR3 DNA is TGCGCCACCTCGAGGCGGGAGAGGGTCAAAAACATTCAGTACTTC. Translating gives CATSRRERVKNIQYF.

This chain connects TRBV7-3 to TRBJ1-5, with D uncertain. Germline V gene sequence: CDR1 SGHTA, CDR2 FQGTGA. The CDR3 has 12 residues. V dropped 1 base and J dropped 6 bases, with 4 bases sitting between them. Here the CDR3 reads CASSLKGQPQHF. The CDR3 bases are TGTGCCAGCAGCTTAAAGGGTCAGCCCCAGCATTTT.

The genes are TRBV5-1 and TRBJ2-1; perhaps TRBD2 as D (5 bases). The CDR3 extends over 12 amino acids. Trimming cost V 4 bases and J 6 bases, with 8 bases left between them. From germline, CDR1 is SGHRS and CDR2 YFSETQ. The CDR3 DNA reads as TGCGCCAGCAGCATACTAGGCAATGAGCAGTTCTTC. It is translated as CASSILGNEQFF. Looking up the rest from reference TRBV5-1 and TRBJ2-1 gives the full variable domain: KAGVTQTPRYLIKTRGQQVTLSCSPISGHRSVSWYQQTPGQGLQFLFEYFSETQRNKGNFPGRFSGRQFSNSRSEMNVSTLELGDSALYLCASSILGNEQFFGPGTRLTVL.

The J gene is TRBJ2-5, the V gene TRBV7-2, with D possibly matching TRBD1 (5 bases). The germline gives CDR1 SGHTA, CDR2 FQGNSA. The CDR3 is made up of 17 amino acids. V dropped 0 bases and J dropped 0 bases, with 14 bases sitting between them. CDR3 loop: CASSLALVRVNQETQYF. Here the CDR3 DNA reads TGTGCCAGCAGCTTAGCTCTAGTCAGGGTTAACCAAGAGACCCAGTACTTC.

The gene calls are TRBV5-1 and TRBJ2-3, with 9 bases that match TRBD2. The germline CDR1 and CDR2 sequences are SGHRS and YFSETQ. V shed 5 bases and J 2 bases; nucleotides not matched to a gene: 6. The CDR3 length is 15 residues. CDR3 region: CASRGSGRHTDTQYF. The CDR3 coding sequence is TGCGCCAGCAGGGGAAGCGGGAGGCACACAGATACGCAGTATTTT. The whole variable domain, remainder taken from reference TRBV5-1 and TRBJ2-3, is KAGVTQTPRYLIKTRGQQVTLSCSPISGHRSVSWYQQTPGQGLQFLFEYFSETQRNKGNFPGRFSGRQFSNSRSEMNVSTLELGDSALYLCASRGSGRHTDTQYFGPGTRLTVL.

This chain links TRBV14 with TRBJ1-3; a possible D gene is TRBD1 (5 bases). The V end was cut by 0 bases, the J end by 0 bases, with 21 bases between. Germline CDR1 is SGHDN and CDR2 is FVKESK. The CDR3 covers 20 residues. The CDR3 region has the DNA TGTGCCAGCAGCCAAGAATTATGGCGGGGACGCCCCAGCTCTGGAAACACCATATATTTT. Translated: CASSQELWRGRPSSGNTIYF.

The CDR3 region is CASSLIVTGATGELFF. The CDR3 bases are TGTGCCAGCAGCTTAATCGTGACAGGGGCCACCGGGGAGCTGTTTTTT. The V and J genes are TRBV7-9 and TRBJ2-2; TRBD1 aligns across 8 bases. CDR3 length: 16 residues. Germline CDR1 and CDR2: SEHNR and FQNEAQ (reference sequence). Trimming cost V 2 bases and J 4 bases; bases outside gene matches: 6.

V usage is TRBV28 and J usage is TRBJ1-2; D might be TRBD1 (5 bases). This CDR3 comprises 13 residues. Trimming left V 1 base short and J 3 bases short, with 6 bases between. Per germline, CDR1 MDHEN and CDR2 SYDVKM. CDR3: CASSLSTDYGYTF. The DNA of the CDR3 is TGTGCCAGCAGTTTATCGACAGACTATGGCTACACCTTC.

This clone has just one count. J is TRBJ2-2 and V is TRBV5-1; TRBD1 matches at 7 bases. The germline V gene has CDR1 SGHRS and CDR2 YFSETQ. The CDR3 is made up of 17 amino acids. V shed 3 bases and J 0 bases; nucleotides not matched to a gene: 8. The CDR3 here is CASSWYPGQSNTGELFF. The CDR3 coding sequence is TGCGCCAGCAGCTGGTACCCGGGACAGTCGAACACCGGGGAGCTGTTTTTT. Drawing the rest from reference TRBV5-1 and TRBJ2-2, the complete variable domain is KAGVTQTPRYLIKTRGQQVTLSCSPISGHRSVSWYQQTPGQGLQFLFEYFSETQRNKGNFPGRFSGRQFSNSRSEMNVSTLELGDSALYLCASSWYPGQSNTGELFFGEGSRLTVL.

The rearrangement links TRBV6-1 to TRBJ1-5; D not certain. The length of the CDR3 is 14 residues. Trimming removed 1 base at V and 2 bases at J, with 6 bases between. Germline CDR1 is MNHNS and CDR2 is SASEGT. CDR3 protein: CASSEVNRNQPQHF. The CDR3 nucleotides read TGTGCCAGCAGTGAAGTTAACCGCAATCAGCCCCAGCATTTT.

The rearrangement uses TRBV30 and TRBJ1-1; D might be TRBD1 (5 bases). CDR1 GTSNPN and CDR2 SVGIG come from the germline V gene (reference sequence). The CDR3 spans 11 residues. The V gene lost 1 base and the J gene lost 10 bases, with 10 bases spanning the gap. CDR3: CAWSGGAPAFF. The CDR3 region has the DNA TGTGCCTGGAGTGGAGGGGCACCAGCTTTCTTT.

A note on this clone: Other DNA sequences in this specimen translate into the identical CDR3. The rearrangement links TRBV5-1 to TRBJ2-5, with D unclear. Germline CDR1 is SGHRS and CDR2 is YFSETQ. The CDR3 is 14 residues long. Trimming left V 2 bases short and J 2 bases short, with 10 bases between. The CDR3 nucleotides read TGCGCCAGCAGCTTACTCACAGCGCAAGAGACCCAGTACTTC. This translates into CASSLLTAQETQYF.

The rearrangement joins TRBV5-1 to TRBJ2-5; 11 nucleotides line up with TRBD2. Per the germline V gene, CDR1 is SGHRS and CDR2 is YFSETQ. V trimming: 0 bases; J trimming: 4 bases; junction bases outside the gene matches: 2. The CDR3 covers 15 residues. Written as DNA, the CDR3 is TGCGCCAGCAGCTTGGACGGGACTAGCGGAGAGACCCAGTACTTC. Translation: CASSLDGTSGETQYF.

V is TRBV4-1 and J is TRBJ2-7, with TRBD1 matching over 7 bases. The junction had 4 bases not matched to a gene; V was cut back by 0 bases and J by 2 bases. Germline assignment: CDR1 MGHRA and CDR2 YSYEKL. This CDR3 comprises 15 residues. The CDR3 here is CASSQEGTVAYEQYF. Written as DNA, the CDR3 is TGCGCCAGCAGCCAAGAAGGGACAGTTGCCTACGAGCAGTACTTC.

V is TRBV9 and J is TRBJ2-4; possibly TRBD2 for D (6 bases). This CDR3 is built from 15 residues. Germline values: CDR1 SGDLS, CDR2 YYNGEE. Trimming took off 0 bases at V and 11 bases at J, with 18 bases between the two ends. The CDR3 coding sequence is TGTGCCAGCAGCGTAGACCCTCTCATGGGGGACTTTCAGTACTTC. This sequence encodes CASSVDPLMGDFQYF.

The gene calls are TRBV6-1 and TRBJ2-7, with 9 positions matching TRBD2. The CDR3 sequence is 14 residues long. Germline CDR1 reads MNHNS; CDR2 reads SASEGT. DNA for the CDR3: TGTGCAACGCAATATGGCGGGAGGGTCCACGAGCAGTACTTC. Amino acids: CATQYGGRVHEQYF.

The V call is TRBV27, the J call TRBJ2-6; 7 bases are a match to TRBD2. The length of the CDR3 is 18 residues. The germline CDR1 and CDR2 sequences are MNHEY and SMNVEV (reference sequence). With 3 bases clipped from V and 0 bases from J, the junction kept 8 bases outside the gene matches. The CDR3: CASSFFASGPSGANVLTF. The CDR3 DNA reads TGTGCCAGCAGTTTTTTCGCTAGCGGACCCTCTGGGGCCAACGTCCTGACTTTC.

The V gene is TRBV15, the J gene TRBJ1-2; D call uncertain. Germline CDR1 LNHNV, CDR2 YYDKDF (reference sequence). Trimming took off 5 bases at V and 4 bases at J, with 8 bases between the two ends. This CDR3 comprises 12 residues. The CDR3 loop reads CATSAAVYGYTF. CDR3 nucleotide sequence: TGTGCCACCAGCGCCGCCGTCTATGGCTACACCTTC.

This chain uses TRBV29-1 with TRBJ2-1, with D hard to call. Deletions cut 7 bases from V and 6 bases from J, with 10 bases between. CDR1 and CDR2 from the germline V gene are SQVTM and ANQGSEA. CDR3 length: 11 residues. The CDR3 sequence: CSERVSNEQFF. The CDR3 DNA follows: TGCAGCGAGCGTGTCTCCAATGAGCAGTTCTTC.

The V gene is TRBV5-6, the J gene TRBJ2-3; TRBD2 is a possible D gene (5 bases). Trimming removed 2 bases from V and 0 bases from J, with 10 bases in between. The CDR3 has 15 residues. Germline V gene data show CDR1 as SGHDT and CDR2 as YYEEEE. The DNA of the CDR3 is TGTGCCAGCAGCTTAGGATCGGGAAGCACAGATACGCAGTATTTT. The encoded protein is CASSLGSGSTDTQYF.

V usage is TRBV9 and J usage is TRBJ1-3; 7 nucleotides agree with TRBD1. Germline trimming cut 1 base from V and 2 bases from J; bases unmatched to any gene: 6. The CDR3 consists of 16 residues. Germline V gene sequence: CDR1 SGDLS, CDR2 YYNGEE. The CDR3 reads CASSVNKGATGNTIYF. DNA of the CDR3: TGTGCCAGCAGCGTAAATAAGGGGGCAACTGGAAACACCATATATTTT.

This chain uses TRBV9 with TRBJ2-5; TRBD1 matches 9 bases. This CDR3 has 17 residues. From germline, CDR1 is SGDLS and CDR2 YYNGEE. V shed 0 bases, J shed 5 bases, and the junction held 11 bases outside the gene matches. In nucleotides, the CDR3 is TGTGCCAGCAGCGTAGGCCCCCGGGACAGGGCTGGGGAGACCCAGTACTTC. Protein: CASSVGPRDRAGETQYF.

This chain connects TRBV4-3 to TRBJ2-7; D is undetermined. Trimming took 2 bases from V and 1 from J, leaving 6 bases between them. The length of the CDR3 is 13 residues. Germline V gene sequence: CDR1 LGHNA, CDR2 YSLEER. The CDR3 sequence: CASSQSSSYEQYF. CDR3 nucleotides: TGCGCCAGCAGCCAATCATCGTCCTACGAGCAGTACTTC.

The CDR3 is CASSIVAGGPVEQYF. The CDR3, as DNA: TGTGCCAGCAGCATCGTAGCGGGAGGGCCTGTAGAGCAGTACTTC. The chain couples TRBV7-8 to TRBJ2-5, with 11 bases aligning to TRBD2. This CDR3 is 15 amino acids long. Unmatched junction bases numbered 13, after V lost 5 bases and J lost 11 bases. Germline V gene lookup returns CDR1 SGHVS and CDR2 FQNEAQ.

This sequence joins TRBV11-1 and TRBJ1-4; D gene unclear. There are 15 residues in the CDR3. Deletions cut 1 base from V and 0 bases from J, with 6 bases between. Germline V gives CDR1 SGHAT, CDR2 FQDESV (reference sequence). The CDR3 here is CASSLGPATNEKLFF. DNA for the CDR3: TGTGCCAGCAGCTTAGGTCCAGCAACTAATGAAAAACTGTTTTTT.

V and J are TRBV29-1 and TRBJ2-3; 7 bases agree with TRBD2. Germline CDR1 SQVTM, CDR2 ANQGSEA. The V segment lost 7 bases and the J segment 1 base; nucleotides outside the gene matches: 8. The CDR3 is 14 amino acids. CDR3 sequence: CSAPPSGRTDTQYF. The CDR3 nucleotides read TGCAGCGCCCCTCCTAGCGGACGCACAGATACGCAGTATTTT.

The gene calls are TRBV28 and TRBJ1-5; TRBD1 agrees at 8 bases. This CDR3 has 16 residues. V gave up 1 base and J gave up 6 bases; unmatched junction bases: 8. Germline V CDR1 and CDR2: MDHEN, SYDVKM. This CDR3 is CASSLLGGQGGQPQHF. In DNA form, the CDR3 reads TGTGCCAGCAGTTTATTGGGCGGACAGGGCGGTCAGCCCCAGCATTTT.